This T cell receptor beta chain derives from a study of blood T cell repertoires in COVID-19. Study summary: Researchers got acute and convalescent COVID-19 samples from the United States, Italy and Spain.

V was pared by 2 bases and J by 2 bases, with 11 bases of the junction left unmatched. CDR1 and CDR2 (germline): LGHNT, FRNRAP. CDR3 length equals 17 residues. Per the original data handling: How many nucleated cells were present was estimated from reference gene primer amplification. Assay: immunoSEQ multiplex PCR; the TCRdb copy retains only in-frame clones and omits some. That table gives V, J and clone size, and the DNA gave D and trimming. In the table there are about 330,000 clones, roughly 90% of which are singletons. The receptor was derived from a woman aged 45-65 years with active or convalescent COVID-19. Sequencing was performed on peripheral blood. The chain joins TRBV12-5 to TRBJ1-1, with 7 bases fitting TRBD1. CDR3 region: CASGLNGPGGPNTEAFF. CDR3 nucleotides: TGTGCTAGTGGTTTGAACGGTCCAGGGGGGCCTAACACTGAAGCTTTCTTT. The full variable domain, rest sourced from reference TRBV12-5 and TRBJ1-1, is DARVTQTPRHKVTEMGQEVTMRCQPILGHNTVFWYRQTMMQGLELLAYFRNRAPLDDSGMPKDRFSAEMPDATLATLKIQPSEPRDSAVYFCASGLNGPGGPNTEAFFGQGTRLTVV.